One and the same sample provided the 5 T cell receptor beta chains below, sequenced in a study of T cell repertoires in cytomegalovirus infection. Their antigens remain unidentified. TCRdb processed the reads anew with MiXCR; each CDR3 protein has one entry. The sample yields approximately 600,000 distinct CDR3 sequences, under 45% seen once. Specimen: cultured PBMCs, collected from culture after CMV antigen stimulation. These receptors were obtained from a human donor in good health (CMV status not recorded). Some clones in this sample may be carry-over from other donors' samples.

The DNA for the CDR3 is TGTGCCAGCAGCCAATTCCTAGCGGGGGGGACCGGGGAGCTGTTTTTT. Translation: CASSQFLAGGTGELFF. The chain uses TRBV3-1 and TRBJ2-2, with 12 bases matching TRBD2. Losses at the gene ends were 2 bases for V and 5 bases for J; bases not matched to a gene: 3. Looked up from germline, CDR1 is LGHDT and CDR2 is YNNKEL (reference sequence). The CDR3 sequence is 16 residues long.

The CDR3, as DNA: TGTGCCACCAGTGATCCTGGTCCTTTAAGCTCCTACAATGAGCAGTTCTTC. This sequence encodes CATSDPGPLSSYNEQFF. The chain carries TRBV24-1 and TRBJ2-1; D unclear. The germline V and J ends were trimmed by 3 bases and 0 bases, with 14 bases remaining between them. Germline V gene sequence: CDR1 KGHDR, CDR2 SFDVKD. The CDR3 extends over 17 amino acids.

This clonotype has ten or more counts. This rearrangement joins TRBV6-2 or TRBV6-3 to TRBJ1-1; D possibly corresponds to TRBD1 (6 bases). V was cut by 4 bases and J by 1 base, with 13 bases left in between. The CDR3 covers 15 residues. Germline assignment: CDR1 MNHEY and CDR2 SVGEGT. CDR3 sequence: CASSSNRAGNTEAFF. The DNA of the CDR3 is TGTGCCAGCAGTTCTAACAGGGCTGGGAACACTGAAGCTTTCTTT.

The chain recombines TRBV11-2 with TRBJ2-2; 9 bases agree with TRBD2. The CDR3 has 16 residues. V lost 1 base, J lost 4 bases, and 4 bases stayed unmatched. From germline, CDR1 is SGHAT and CDR2 FQNNGV. This chain's CDR3 is CASSLVAGESTGELFF. The CDR3 bases are TGTGCCAGCAGCTTAGTAGCGGGAGAAAGCACCGGGGAGCTGTTTTTT.

The chain recombines TRBV29-1 with TRBJ2-2; D is unclear. This CDR3 has 15 residues. Germline CDR1 and CDR2: SQVTM and ANQGSEA. The V and J ends lost 2 bases and 0 bases respectively, with 10 bases between them. The chain's CDR3 is CSVEYPGTNTGELFF. DNA of the CDR3: TGCAGCGTTGAATATCCAGGCACGAACACCGGGGAGCTGTTTTTT.